The 27 T cell receptor beta chains in this list originate from one sample, sequenced in a study of T cell responses to AZD1222 COVID-19 vaccine. TCRdb's table, derived via immunoSEQ multiplex PCR, lists solely in-frame clones and lacks some. This table has about 84,000 clones, 70% to 90% appearing once. Sequencing used peripheral blood, obtained on day 0 of AZD1222 vaccination. These receptors were collected from an adult in good health.

The gene calls are TRBV18 and TRBJ2-3; unclear D gene. This CDR3 comprises 14 residues. Germline values: CDR1 KGHSH, CDR2 LQKENI. The V and J ends lost 2 bases and 6 bases respectively, with 12 bases between them. CDR3 sequence: CASSPTDTTDTQYF. Written as DNA, the CDR3 is TGTGCCAGCTCACCAACAGACACGACCGATACGCAGTATTTT.

There are a few counts of this clone. The CDR3 DNA follows: TGTGCCTGGAGTGTGCAGATCTATGGCTACACCTTC. Translated, it gives CAWSVQIYGYTF. J is TRBJ1-2 and V is TRBV30; D gene unclear. V was cut by 0 bases and J by 4 bases, with 6 bases left in between. CDR1 is GTSNPN and CDR2 is SVGIG in the germline V gene (reference sequence). This CDR3 is built from 12 residues. Full variable domain (remainder filled in from reference TRBV30 and TRBJ1-2): SQTIHQWPATLVQPVGSPLSLECTVEGTSNPNLYWYRQAAGRGLQLLFYSVGIGQISSEVPQNLSASRPQDRQFILSSKKLLLSDSGFYLCAWSVQIYGYTFGSGTRLTVV.

In DNA form, the CDR3 reads TGTGCCAGCTCAGAATCTCTTCAAGAGACCCAGTACTTC. It yields the protein CASSESLQETQYF. The chain joins TRBV18 to TRBJ2-5; D is unresolved. Germline V lookup: CDR1 KGHSH, CDR2 LQKENI. This CDR3 is built from 13 residues. Trimming removed 5 bases from V and 2 bases from J, with 9 bases in between.

This clone has a handful of counts. CDR3 nucleotide sequence: TGTGCCAGCAGCTTAGGCCAGGAAGGCGAGCAGTACTTC. Translated: CASSLGQEGEQYF. The chain carries TRBV7-9 and TRBJ2-7; D unclear. Trimming took off 1 base at V and 6 bases at J, with 10 bases between the two ends. Germline assignment: CDR1 SEHNR and CDR2 FQNEAQ (reference sequence). The CDR3 is 13 amino acids.

This clone was seen more than once but under ten times. The genes are TRBV19 and TRBJ2-7; 7 nucleotides match TRBD2. Losses at the gene ends were 5 bases for V and 2 bases for J; bases not matched to a gene: 6. CDR3 length: 14 amino acids. Germline values: CDR1 LNHDA, CDR2 SQIVND (reference sequence). DNA for the CDR3: TGTGCCAGTAGTCCCGAGCGGGGCCCCTACGAGCAGTACTTC. As protein: CASSPERGPYEQYF.

This clone is a singleton in its sample. This sequence joins TRBV6-4 and TRBJ2-1, with 10 bases identical to TRBD2. Germline V gene lookup returns CDR1 MRHNA and CDR2 SNTAGT. This CDR3 has 15 residues. The junction had 9 bases not matched to a gene; V was cut back by 0 bases and J by 13 bases. CDR3 region: CASSDSVVAGGRQFF. CDR3 coding DNA: TGTGCCAGCAGTGACTCTGTGGTAGCGGGAGGAAGACAGTTCTTC.

V usage is TRBV15 and J usage is TRBJ1-6; no clear D. V lost 0 bases to trimming and J lost 6 bases, with 6 bases between them. The germline V gene has CDR1 LNHNV and CDR2 YYDKDF (reference sequence). The CDR3 is made up of 14 amino acids. The CDR3 spells CATSRDSGNSPLHF. The CDR3 bases are TGTGCCACCAGCAGAGACTCCGGTAATTCACCCCTCCACTTT.

The chain recombines TRBV18 with TRBJ1-1; no clear D. The CDR3 extends over 15 amino acids. V was clipped by 0 bases and J by 1 base, with 9 bases between them. Germline V gives CDR1 KGHSH, CDR2 LQKENI. The CDR3 region is CASSPPETRNTEAFF. CDR3 coding DNA: TGTGCCAGCTCACCACCGGAGACACGGAACACTGAAGCTTTCTTT.

The chain couples TRBV18 to TRBJ2-1; 7 bases map to TRBD2. The CDR3 has 16 amino acids. Per germline, CDR1 KGHSH and CDR2 LQKENI. V was clipped by 0 bases and J by 2 bases; unmatched bases: 4. CDR3 coding DNA: TGTGCCAGCTCACCACCAACGGGAGGAACCTACAATGAGCAGTTCTTC. It translates to CASSPPTGGTYNEQFF.

The chain joins TRBV3-1 (or the pseudogene TRBV3-2) to TRBJ2-7; 12 bases agree with TRBD2. The CDR3 contains 15 residues. V trimming: 7 bases; J trimming: 7 bases; junction bases outside the gene matches: 11. Germline V lookup: CDR1 LGHDT, CDR2 YNNKEL (reference sequence). This chain's CDR3 is CASNQATGLAGEQYF. CDR3 bases: TGTGCCAGCAACCAGGCCACGGGACTAGCGGGTGAGCAGTACTTC.

In this sample, this clone turned up a few times. The chain is built from TRBV19 and TRBJ1-1; unclear D gene. The germline CDR1 and CDR2 sequences are LNHDA and SQIVND (reference sequence). CDR3 length equals 14 residues. Trimming pared 4 bases from V and 7 bases from J, leaving 16 bases between. As DNA, the CDR3 is TGTGCCAGTAGTACTACCTTCCTTCTCGATGAAGCTTTCTTT. It yields the protein CASSTTFLLDEAFF.

The rearrangement uses TRBV30 and TRBJ1-3; D call uncertain. Looked up from germline, CDR1 is GTSNPN and CDR2 is SVGIG (reference sequence). CDR3 length equals 10 residues. The V and J ends lost 7 bases and 4 bases respectively, with 5 bases between them. The CDR3 spells CASGGNTIYF. CDR3 DNA: TGTGCCTCCGGCGGAAACACCATATATTTT.

The chain couples TRBV9 to TRBJ2-5, with TRBD1 as a possible D gene (7 bases). CDR1 and CDR2 (germline): SGDLS, YYNGEE. The CDR3 is 14 amino acids. The V end lost 0 bases, the J end lost 6 bases, and 12 bases lay between the germline ends. CDR3: CASSVAPGGQTQYF. Here the CDR3 DNA reads TGTGCCAGCAGCGTAGCTCCAGGGGGGCAGACCCAGTACTTC.

The rearrangement uses TRBV7-3 and TRBJ1-1; 7 positions agree with TRBD1. The length of the CDR3 is 13 residues. V trimming: 5 bases; J trimming: 5 bases; junction bases outside the gene matches: 5. In germline, CDR1 is SGHTA, CDR2 FQGTGA. CDR3 bases: TGTGCCAGCAGCCGACAGGGTACAACTGAAGCTTTCTTT. Protein sequence: CASSRQGTTEAFF.

The V gene is TRBV4-2, the J gene TRBJ2-4; the D gene is possibly TRBD1 (6 bases). Germline V lookup: CDR1 LGHNA, CDR2 YNFKEQ. Between the trimmed V and J ends, which lost 4 bases and 10 bases, there was a span of 17 bases. There are 14 residues in the CDR3. CDR3 sequence: CASSRGGRDIIQYF. CDR3 sequence (DNA): TGTGCCAGCAGCCGAGGTGGTAGGGACATTATTCAGTACTTC.

This chain connects TRBV7-6 to TRBJ2-1; 7 bases are a match to TRBD1. There are 14 residues in the CDR3. V shed 5 bases and J 6 bases; nucleotides not matched to a gene: 7. Germline assignment: CDR1 SGHVS and CDR2 FNYEAQ. The CDR3 here is CASSPRQGPNEQFF. CDR3 DNA sequence: TGTGCCAGCAGCCCCCGACAGGGTCCCAATGAGCAGTTCTTC. Based on the CDR3 plus reference TRBV7-6 and TRBJ2-1, the full variable domain is GAGVSQSPRYKVTKRGQDVALRCDPISGHVSLYWYRQALGQGPEFLTYFNYEAQQDKSGLPNDRFSAERPEGSISTLTIQRTEQRDSAMYRCASSPRQGPNEQFFGPGTRLTVL.

J is TRBJ2-5 and V is TRBV5-1; the D call may be TRBD1 or TRBD2 (5 bases each). The CDR3 extends over 14 amino acids. Germline V gives CDR1 SGHRS, CDR2 YFSETQ. Trimming took off 8 bases at V and 2 bases at J, with 16 bases between the two ends. In nucleotides, the CDR3 is TGCGCCAGTAAAACCTGGGACGGACAAGAGACCCAGTACTTC. Translated, it gives CASKTWDGQETQYF.

V is TRBV2 and J is TRBJ1-3; D is possibly TRBD1 (5 bases). V shed 2 bases and J shed 3 bases, with 8 bases lying between them. The CDR3 extends over 14 amino acids. Germline V gene sequence: CDR1 SNHLY, CDR2 FYNNEI. The CDR3 protein is CASSERGDGNTIYF. Written as DNA, the CDR3 is TGTGCCAGCAGTGAACGAGGGGATGGAAACACCATATATTTT.

The J gene is TRBJ2-7, the V gene TRBV11-2, with TRBD2 matching 10 bases. Germline CDR1 reads SGHAT; CDR2 reads FQNNGV. With V trimmed by 5 bases and J by 0 bases, 4 bases remained unmatched. The CDR3 has 15 residues. Here the CDR3 reads CASSEGLAVSYEQYF. The CDR3 DNA follows: TGTGCCAGCAGCGAAGGACTAGCGGTCTCCTACGAGCAGTACTTC.

The V gene is TRBV5-6, the J gene TRBJ1-4, with a weak D call TRBD1 (5 bases). V was pared by 6 bases and J by 2 bases, with 23 bases between. This CDR3 is 18 amino acids long. In germline, CDR1 is SGHDT, CDR2 YYEEEE. The CDR3 nucleotides are TGTGCCAGCAACGTGCTACGGACACGACACCCGACTAATGAAAAACTGTTTTTT. Translating it yields CASNVLRTRHPTNEKLFF.

The chain links TRBV9 to TRBJ2-6; no definite D call. V lost 2 bases and J 2 bases, leaving 11 bases between the germline ends. CDR1 SGDLS and CDR2 YYNGEE come from the germline V gene. This CDR3 is 16 amino acids long. Written as DNA, the CDR3 is TGTGCCAGCAGCGTCACACCACTCGCTGGGGCCAACGTCCTGACTTTC. Its translation: CASSVTPLAGANVLTF.

This CDR3 reads CASSLDGGVEKGYTF. In DNA, the CDR3 is TGCGCCAGCAGCTTGGATGGCGGGGTAGAAAAAGGCTACACCTTC. The chain employs TRBV5-1 and TRBJ1-2; D gene uncertain. Trimming pared 0 bases from V and 8 bases from J, leaving 17 bases between. In germline, CDR1 is SGHRS, CDR2 YFSETQ. The CDR3 contains 15 residues.

This chain connects TRBV29-1 to TRBJ1-3; maybe TRBD1 (6 bases). The CDR3 extends over 14 amino acids. With 4 bases removed from V and 2 bases from J, the gap between germline ends came to 12 bases. Germline V gene data show CDR1 as SQVTM and CDR2 as ANQGSEA. In DNA form, the CDR3 reads TGCAGCGTTGGGCCAGGGGCACCTGGAAACACCATATATTTT. This codes for CSVGPGAPGNTIYF.

V is TRBV5-1 and J is TRBJ1-3; D is unresolved. V lost 0 bases and J lost 0, with 10 bases in between. CDR1 SGHRS and CDR2 YFSETQ come from the germline V gene. The CDR3 is 16 residues long. CDR3 amino acids: CASSLERQFSGNTIYF. CDR3 DNA: TGCGCCAGCAGCTTGGAGCGGCAGTTCTCTGGAAACACCATATATTTT.

The V gene is TRBV9, the J gene TRBJ1-1; unclear D gene. The CDR3 runs to 14 residues. Germline assignment: CDR1 SGDLS and CDR2 YYNGEE. Trimming stripped 6 bases from V and 4 bases from J, with 16 bases between. Here the CDR3 DNA reads TGTGCCAGCAACCTAGGACTGGGATCCACTGAAGCTTTCTTT. This sequence encodes CASNLGLGSTEAFF.

The rearrangement links TRBV7-9 to TRBJ2-7; D gene unclear. The germline V gene encodes CDR1 SEHNR and CDR2 FQNEAQ (reference sequence). This CDR3 contains 15 residues. V was cut by 5 bases and J by 7 bases, with 21 bases left in between. CDR3 sequence reads: CASSPSLGLVGEQYF. The DNA for the CDR3 is TGTGCCAGCAGCCCCTCTTTAGGGCTTGTCGGGGAGCAGTACTTC.

The V and J genes are TRBV28 and TRBJ1-4; D unclear. Trimming shortened V by 5 bases and J by 8 bases, and 9 bases separated the two germline ends. Germline-derived CDR1 and CDR2 are MDHEN and SYDVKM. The CDR3 extends over 12 amino acids. CDR3 protein: CASSPGREKLFF. The CDR3 DNA reads as TGTGCCAGCAGTCCCGGGCGGGAAAAACTGTTTTTT.